This TCR beta chain is from a study of blood T cells in healthy people across ages. Study findings and constraints: The fall in TCR beta diversity per million T cells was roughly linear with age.

The CDR3 has 16 residues. Germline CDR1 is SGHDN and CDR2 is FVKESK. Those donating, healthy Caucasian individuals from Russia, were aged about 6 to 90. In its sample, this clonotype was seen a few times. As yet, its antigen is unknown. Next came a second PCR, run for about 7 to 11 cycles, which used a sample-barcoded 5' primer along with a J-beta primer mix. MiXCR, applied by TCRdb to the 5' RACE reads, yields one record per CDR3 protein. The data contain 800,000 to 1,300,000 distinct CDR3 sequences, roughly 24% of them singletons. These same records also appear under a second study, on T cells of mothers and their children. That source adds: There were over 8.5 million TCR beta CDR3 reads from each mother and about 3 million from each child.

V and J are TRBV14 and TRBJ2-5; tentatively, D is TRBD1 (6 bases). The J call may be in error: the DNA end matches TRBJ2-1 better. Sequencing was done on a sample of blood. The clonotype originates from a girl between 2 and 10 years old in good health. In nucleotides, the CDR3 is TGTGCCAGCAGCCTTCACGACAGGCTGGGGTACAATGAGCAGTTCTTC. Translating gives CASSLHDRLGYNEQFF.